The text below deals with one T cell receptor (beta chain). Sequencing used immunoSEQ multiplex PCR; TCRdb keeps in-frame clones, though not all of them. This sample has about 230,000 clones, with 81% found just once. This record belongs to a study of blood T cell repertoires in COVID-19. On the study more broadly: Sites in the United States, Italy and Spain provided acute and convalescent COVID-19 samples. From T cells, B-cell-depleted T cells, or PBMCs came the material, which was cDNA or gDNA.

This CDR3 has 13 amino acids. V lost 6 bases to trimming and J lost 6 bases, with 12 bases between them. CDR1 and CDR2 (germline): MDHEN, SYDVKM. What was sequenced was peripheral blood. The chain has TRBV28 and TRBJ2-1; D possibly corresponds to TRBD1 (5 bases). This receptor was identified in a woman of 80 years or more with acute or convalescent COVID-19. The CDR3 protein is CASRPPGRNEQFF. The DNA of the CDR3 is TGTGCCAGCAGACCCCCAGGGCGCAATGAGCAGTTCTTC.